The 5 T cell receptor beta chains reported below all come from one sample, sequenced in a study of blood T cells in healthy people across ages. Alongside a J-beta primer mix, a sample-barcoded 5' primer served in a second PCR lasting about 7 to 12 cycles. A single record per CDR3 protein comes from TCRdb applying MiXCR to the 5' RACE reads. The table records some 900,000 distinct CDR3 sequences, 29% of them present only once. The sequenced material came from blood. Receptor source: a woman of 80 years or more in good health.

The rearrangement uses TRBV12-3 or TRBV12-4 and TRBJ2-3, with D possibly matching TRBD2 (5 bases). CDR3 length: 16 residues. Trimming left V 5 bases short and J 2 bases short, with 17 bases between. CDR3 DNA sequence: TGTGCCAGCAGTGCCCGGTGGCTAGCAGACACAGATACGCAGTATTTT. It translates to CASSARWLADTDTQYF.

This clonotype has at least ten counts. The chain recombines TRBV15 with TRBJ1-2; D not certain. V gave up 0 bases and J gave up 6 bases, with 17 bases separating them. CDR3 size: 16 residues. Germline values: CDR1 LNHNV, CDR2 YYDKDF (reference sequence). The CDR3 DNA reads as TGTGCCACCAGCAGAGAGGTTTTACCCTTAACCCATGGCTACACCTTC. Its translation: CATSREVLPLTHGYTF. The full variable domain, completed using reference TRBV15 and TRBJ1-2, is DAMVIQNPRYQVTQFGKPVTLSCSQTLNHNVMYWYQQKSSQAPKLLFHYYDKDFNNEADTPDNFQSRRPNTSFCFLDIRSPGLGDTAMYLCATSREVLPLTHGYTFGSGTRLTVV.

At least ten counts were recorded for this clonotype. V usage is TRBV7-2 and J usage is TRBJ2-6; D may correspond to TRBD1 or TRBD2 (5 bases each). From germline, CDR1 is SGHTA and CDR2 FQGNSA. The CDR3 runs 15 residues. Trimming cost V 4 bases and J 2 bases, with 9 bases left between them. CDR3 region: CASSSRGAGANVLTF. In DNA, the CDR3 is TGTGCCAGCAGCTCCCGAGGGGCTGGGGCCAACGTCCTGACTTTC.

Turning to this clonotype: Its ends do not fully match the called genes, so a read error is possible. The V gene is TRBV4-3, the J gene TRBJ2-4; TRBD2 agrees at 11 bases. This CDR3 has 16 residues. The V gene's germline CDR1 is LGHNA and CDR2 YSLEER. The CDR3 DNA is TGCGCCAACAGCCGGGCCTTAGCGGGGGGGCAGTCTGAGCAGTACTTC. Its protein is CANSRALAGGQSEQYF.

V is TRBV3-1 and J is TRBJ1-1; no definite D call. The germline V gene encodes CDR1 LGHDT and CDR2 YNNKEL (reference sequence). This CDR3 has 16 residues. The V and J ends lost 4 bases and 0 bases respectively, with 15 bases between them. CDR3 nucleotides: TGTGCCAGCAGCCCCGGGCAGCTCCTCATGAACACTGAAGCTTTCTTT. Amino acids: CASSPGQLLMNTEAFF. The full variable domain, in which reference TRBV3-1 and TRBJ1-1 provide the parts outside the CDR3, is DTAVSQTPKYLVTQMGNDKSIKCEQNLGHDTMYWYKQDSKKFLKIMFSYNNKELIINETVPNRFSPKSPDKAHLNLHINSLELGDSAVYFCASSPGQLLMNTEAFFGQGTRLTVV.